Below are 26 T cell receptor beta chains sequenced from a single sample in a study of Ad26.COV2.S vaccination and SARS-CoV-2 variants. The assay was immunoSEQ multiplex PCR, and TCRdb's table has in-frame clones only and misses some. The repertoire has around 300,000 clones, 75% to 90% of them found once; the top ten carry about 10%. Documented treatment: over 15 received Ad26.COV2.S at low or high dose, single or two shots; roughly five received placebo; per-sample allocation not given. Collection of samples fell on day 63 after the first vaccine or placebo injection. Sample: peripheral blood, taken in a trial of Ad26.COV2.S vaccine versus placebo. These receptors came from a person aged 18-65 years who received the Ad26.COV2.S COVID-19 vaccine or a placebo.

The V call is TRBV28, the J call TRBJ1-4, with no clear D. The CDR3 totals 11 residues. Germline V gene lookup returns CDR1 MDHEN and CDR2 SYDVKM. V was clipped by 3 bases and J by 4 bases, with 0 bases between them. CDR3 sequence (DNA): TGTGCCAGCAGTTTTAATGAAAAACTGTTTTTT. As protein: CASSFNEKLFF.

This chain links TRBV18 with TRBJ2-1; TRBD1 is a possible D gene (5 bases). V shed 6 bases and J shed 1 base, with 13 bases lying between them. This CDR3 is 15 amino acids long. The germline CDR1 and CDR2 sequences are KGHSH and LQKENI. Here the CDR3 DNA reads TGTGCCAGCTCCGGAACAGGAAAATCCTACAATGAGCAGTTCTTC. Protein product: CASSGTGKSYNEQFF.

The V call is TRBV6-2 or TRBV6-3, the J call TRBJ1-5; no firm D call. Trimming took 2 bases from V and 3 from J, leaving 11 bases between them. CDR3 size: 15 residues. Germline V gene lookup returns CDR1 MNHEY and CDR2 SVGEGT. CDR3 in DNA: TGTGCCAGCAGTTACGAGGCGGGGATCAATCAGCCCCAGCATTTT. This encodes CASSYEAGINQPQHF.

This clone has more than one count but fewer than ten. The chain joins TRBV5-1 to TRBJ1-4, with D uncertain. Germline V gives CDR1 SGHRS, CDR2 YFSETQ. The CDR3 extends over 14 amino acids. V dropped 0 bases and J dropped 4 bases, with 7 bases sitting between them. The CDR3 sequence: CASSLEGSNEKLFF. The CDR3 region has the DNA TGCGCCAGCAGCTTGGAAGGGAGTAATGAAAAACTGTTTTTT.

This chain uses TRBV6-5 with TRBJ1-3; a possible D gene is TRBD1 (5 bases). The length of the CDR3 is 15 residues. Trimming cost V 9 bases and J 0 bases, with 15 bases left between them. Germline V gene lookup returns CDR1 MNHEY and CDR2 SVGAGI. DNA for the CDR3: TGTGCCAGTTCTTGGGACGTCGTCTCTGGAAACACCATATATTTT. This translates into CASSWDVVSGNTIYF.

This chain links TRBV3-1 (or the pseudogene TRBV3-2) with TRBJ2-1; D gene uncertain. The CDR3 is made up of 12 amino acids. Germline V gene lookup returns CDR1 LGHDT and CDR2 YNNKEL (reference sequence). V was shortened by 3 bases and J by 8 bases, with 8 bases between the two germline ends. CDR3 sequence reads: CASSHTNHEQFF. CDR3 coding DNA: TGTGCCAGCAGCCACACTAATCATGAGCAGTTCTTC.

The chain employs TRBV5-1 and TRBJ1-2, with D unclear. Germline CDR1 SGHRS, CDR2 YFSETQ. V gave up 0 bases and J gave up 8 bases, with 11 bases separating them. The CDR3 loop spans 13 amino acids. CDR3 loop: CASSLVVGEGYTF. Here the CDR3 DNA reads TGCGCCAGCAGCTTGGTCGTCGGGGAAGGCTACACCTTC.

The rearrangement uses TRBV12-3 or TRBV12-4 and TRBJ1-2; D not certain. Trimming cost V 5 bases and J 2 bases, with 9 bases left between them. The CDR3 is 13 residues long. The CDR3 DNA sequence: TGTGCCAGCAGTCTCGATTGGAACTATGGCTACACCTTC. Encoded protein: CASSLDWNYGYTF.

This chain connects TRBV10-3 to TRBJ2-2; possibly TRBD2 for D (7 bases). Germline CDR1 is ENHRY and CDR2 is SYGVKD. With 0 bases removed from V and 6 bases from J, the gap between germline ends came to 14 bases. The CDR3 is 16 residues long. The CDR3 region is CAISESARGGSGELFF. CDR3 nucleotide sequence: TGTGCCATCAGTGAGTCGGCCAGGGGAGGGTCCGGGGAGCTGTTTTTT.

This clone was recorded once. This chain joins TRBV12-3 or TRBV12-4 and TRBJ2-3; unclear D gene. Trimming took off 3 bases at V and 7 bases at J, with 5 bases between the two ends. CDR3 length: 11 residues. CDR3 amino acids: CASSLANTQYF. DNA of the CDR3: TGTGCCAGCAGTTTGGCTAATACGCAGTATTTT.

The chain links TRBV4-1 to TRBJ2-7; 8 bases match TRBD1. The length of the CDR3 is 18 residues. V gave up 0 bases and J gave up 4 bases; unmatched junction bases: 14. CDR1 MGHRA and CDR2 YSYEKL come from the germline V gene. Here the CDR3 DNA reads TGCGCCAGCAGCCAAGAACCCACCTCAGGGGGCTTTAGGTACGAGCAGTACTTC. The encoded protein is CASSQEPTSGGFRYEQYF.

The V gene is TRBV6-5, the J gene TRBJ2-7; 9 bases align to TRBD1. The junction had 2 bases not matched to a gene; V was cut back by 2 bases and J by 6 bases. Germline V gives CDR1 MNHEY, CDR2 SVGAGI. The CDR3 spans 13 residues. The CDR3 is CASSYETGGEQYF. CDR3 DNA: TGTGCCAGCAGTTACGAGACAGGGGGCGAGCAGTACTTC.

The rearrangement joins TRBV19 to TRBJ1-1; D unresolved. CDR1 LNHDA and CDR2 SQIVND come from the germline V gene (reference sequence). The CDR3 has 14 amino acids. V dropped 2 bases and J dropped 0 bases, with 7 bases sitting between them. The CDR3 protein is CASSIHVLNTEAFF. Here the CDR3 DNA reads TGTGCCAGTAGTATACACGTCTTGAACACTGAAGCTTTCTTT.

This clone appeared a single time. The V gene is TRBV6-2 or TRBV6-3, the J gene TRBJ2-2, with D uncertain. Germline V gene data show CDR1 as MNHEY and CDR2 as SVGEGT. V was pared by 3 bases and J by 1 base, with 9 bases between. CDR3 length: 15 amino acids. CDR3 sequence reads: CASSYFTGNTGELFF. CDR3 DNA sequence: TGTGCCAGCAGTTATTTTACCGGGAACACCGGGGAGCTGTTTTTT.

The chain combines TRBV6-4 with TRBJ2-5; 10 bases are shared with TRBD1. The J segment lost 2 bases and the V segment lost 5 bases, leaving 5 bases of the junction unmatched. The germline V gene encodes CDR1 MRHNA and CDR2 SNTAGT. The CDR3 has 15 amino acids. CDR3 region: CASSLGQGIQETQYF. The CDR3, as DNA: TGTGCCAGCAGTCTGGGACAGGGGATTCAAGAGACCCAGTACTTC.

This chain uses TRBV5-4 with TRBJ2-7; 13 bases are a match to TRBD2. CDR1 and CDR2 (germline): SGHNT, YYREEE (reference sequence). The CDR3 loop spans 17 amino acids. The V and J ends lost 2 bases and 4 bases, in that order; junction bases with no gene match: 9. The chain's CDR3 is CASSFIGLAGDRYEQYF. As DNA, the CDR3 is TGTGCCAGCAGCTTTATTGGACTAGCGGGAGATAGGTACGAGCAGTACTTC.

This sequence joins TRBV18 and TRBJ1-1; D unresolved. Germline V lookup: CDR1 KGHSH, CDR2 LQKENI. The CDR3 sequence is 14 residues long. V was trimmed by 6 bases and J by 0 bases, leaving 11 bases between them. The CDR3 DNA is TGTGCCAGCTCCTTGGGAGGGATGAACACTGAAGCTTTCTTT. This sequence encodes CASSLGGMNTEAFF.

This clone was found once. The V and J genes are TRBV5-6 and TRBJ1-2, with 7 positions matching TRBD1. The CDR3 consists of 16 residues. Germline V lookup: CDR1 SGHDT, CDR2 YYEEEE. J gave up 5 bases and V 0 bases, and 10 bases lay outside the gene matches. The CDR3 region has the DNA TGTGCCAGCAGCTTGGGTCGACAGGGACCCGCGTATGGCTACACCTTC. The encoded protein is CASSLGRQGPAYGYTF.

The J gene is TRBJ2-1, the V gene TRBV5-1; D is uncertain. Germline lookup yields CDR1 SGHRS and CDR2 YFSETQ. Trimming left V 2 bases short and J 5 bases short, with 11 bases between. This CDR3 has 14 residues. The DNA for the CDR3 is TGCGCCAGCAGCTTCGGCCAGTTAAACAATGAGCAGTTCTTC. Encoded protein: CASSFGQLNNEQFF.

V and J are TRBV3-1 (or the pseudogene TRBV3-2) and TRBJ1-1; 7 nucleotides align to TRBD1. Germline loops: CDR1 LGHDT, CDR2 YNNKEL (reference sequence). CDR3 size: 12 residues. V was clipped by 7 bases and J by 6 bases; unmatched bases: 5. The CDR3 loop reads CASTPGGSEAFF. The CDR3 nucleotides read TGTGCCAGCACCCCAGGGGGATCTGAAGCTTTCTTT.

In this sample, this clone turned up once. This chain connects TRBV6-5 to TRBJ1-1; D possibly corresponds to TRBD1 (5 bases). Germline-derived CDR1 and CDR2 are MNHEY and SVGAGI. Trimming pared 6 bases from V and 4 bases from J, leaving 15 bases between. The CDR3 is 14 residues long. Here the CDR3 reads CASSPPLGGTEAFF. The CDR3, as DNA: TGTGCCAGCAGCCCCCCCCTTGGGGGCACTGAAGCTTTCTTT.

The genes are TRBV3-1 (or the pseudogene TRBV3-2) and TRBJ2-7; D is ambiguous. The ends were cut back, 0 bases at V and 8 bases at J, with 14 bases in the middle. This CDR3 spans 14 amino acids. Germline V gene data show CDR1 as LGHDT and CDR2 as YNNKEL (reference sequence). In nucleotides, the CDR3 is TGTGCCAGCAGCCAAGAGACTGGTACCGCTAAGCAGTACTTC. Its translation: CASSQETGTAKQYF.

The chain is built from TRBV10-3 and TRBJ2-5, with 9 nucleotides matching TRBD1. V gave up 6 bases and J gave up 4 bases; unmatched junction bases: 6. The germline gives CDR1 ENHRY, CDR2 SYGVKD. The CDR3 spans 14 residues. The CDR3 is CAIRPDRGGETQYF. CDR3 nucleotide sequence: TGTGCCATCAGACCCGACAGGGGGGGAGAGACCCAGTACTTC.

The V and J genes are TRBV27 and TRBJ1-3, with D perhaps TRBD1 (6 bases). Trimming removed 3 bases from V and 1 base from J, with 13 bases in between. The CDR3 covers 16 residues. The germline CDR1 and CDR2 sequences are MNHEY and SMNVEV (reference sequence). The CDR3 DNA is TGTGCCAGCAGTTTCCGGACAGTAATTTCTGGAAACACCATATATTTT. Translated: CASSFRTVISGNTIYF.

The CDR3 loop is CASSRDRGYEQYF. In DNA form, the CDR3 reads TGTGCCAGCAGCCGGGACAGGGGCTACGAGCAGTACTTC. The rearrangement links TRBV9 to TRBJ2-7; 10 bases are shared with TRBD1. The junction had 1 base not matched to a gene; V was cut back by 4 bases and J by 3 bases. Germline values: CDR1 SGDLS, CDR2 YYNGEE. The CDR3 covers 13 residues.

V gene TRBV19 combines with J gene TRBJ1-1; D perhaps matches TRBD1 (6 bases). The CDR3 has 15 amino acids. The germline V gene encodes CDR1 LNHDA and CDR2 SQIVND (reference sequence). With 7 bases removed from V and 4 bases from J, the gap between germline ends came to 19 bases. The CDR3 is CASTPGAGPRTEAFF. CDR3 coding DNA: TGTGCCAGTACTCCAGGGGCAGGGCCTCGCACTGAAGCTTTCTTT. Complete variable domain (other parts from reference TRBV19 and TRBJ1-1): DGGITQSPKYLFRKEGQNVTLSCEQNLNHDAMYWYRQDPGQGLRLIYYSQIVNDFQKGDIAEGYSVSREKKESFPLTVTSAQKNPTAFYLCASTPGAGPRTEAFFGQGTRLTVV.